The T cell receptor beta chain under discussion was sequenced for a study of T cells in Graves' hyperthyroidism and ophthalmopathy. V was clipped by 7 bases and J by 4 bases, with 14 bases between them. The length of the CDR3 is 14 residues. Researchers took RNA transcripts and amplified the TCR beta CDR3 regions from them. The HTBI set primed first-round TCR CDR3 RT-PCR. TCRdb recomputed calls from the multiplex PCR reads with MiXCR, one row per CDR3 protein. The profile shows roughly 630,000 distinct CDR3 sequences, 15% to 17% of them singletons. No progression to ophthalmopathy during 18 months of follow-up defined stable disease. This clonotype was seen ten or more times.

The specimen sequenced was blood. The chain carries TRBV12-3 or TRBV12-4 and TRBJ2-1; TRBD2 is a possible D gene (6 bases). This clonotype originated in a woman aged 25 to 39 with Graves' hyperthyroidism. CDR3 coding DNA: TGTGCCAGCAATCGAAGGGGAGGTTACAATGAGCAGTTCTTC. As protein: CASNRRGGYNEQFF.